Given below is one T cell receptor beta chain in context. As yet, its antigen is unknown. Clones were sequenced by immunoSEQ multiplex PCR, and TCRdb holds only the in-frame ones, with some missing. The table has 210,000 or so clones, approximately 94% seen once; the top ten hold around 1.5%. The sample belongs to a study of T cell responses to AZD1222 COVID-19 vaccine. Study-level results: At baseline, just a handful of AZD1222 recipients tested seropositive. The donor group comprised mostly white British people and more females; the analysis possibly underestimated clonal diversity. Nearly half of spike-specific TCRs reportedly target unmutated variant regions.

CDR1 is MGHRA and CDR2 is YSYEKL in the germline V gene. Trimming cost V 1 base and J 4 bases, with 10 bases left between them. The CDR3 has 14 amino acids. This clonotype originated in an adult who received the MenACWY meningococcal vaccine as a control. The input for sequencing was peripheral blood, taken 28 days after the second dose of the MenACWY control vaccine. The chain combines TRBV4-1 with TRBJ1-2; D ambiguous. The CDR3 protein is CASSQVGSGYGYTF. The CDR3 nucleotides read TGCGCCAGCAGCCAAGTGGGGTCTGGCTATGGCTACACCTTC.